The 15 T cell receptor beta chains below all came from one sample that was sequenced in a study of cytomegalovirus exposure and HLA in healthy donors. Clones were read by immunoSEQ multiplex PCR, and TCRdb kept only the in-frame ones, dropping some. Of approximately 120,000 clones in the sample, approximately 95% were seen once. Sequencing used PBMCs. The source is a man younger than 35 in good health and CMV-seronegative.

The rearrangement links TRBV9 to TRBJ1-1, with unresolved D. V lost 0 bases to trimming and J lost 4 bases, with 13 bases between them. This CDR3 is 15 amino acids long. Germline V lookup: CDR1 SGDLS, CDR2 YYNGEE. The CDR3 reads CASSVGRGAGTEAFF. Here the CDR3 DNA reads TGTGCCAGCAGCGTAGGAAGAGGCGCGGGCACTGAAGCTTTCTTT. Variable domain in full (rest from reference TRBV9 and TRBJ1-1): DSGVTQTPKHLITATGQRVTLRCSPRSGDLSVYWYQQSLDQGLQFLIQYYNGEERAKGNILERFSAQQFPDLHSELNLSSLELGDSALYFCASSVGRGAGTEAFFGQGTRLTVV.

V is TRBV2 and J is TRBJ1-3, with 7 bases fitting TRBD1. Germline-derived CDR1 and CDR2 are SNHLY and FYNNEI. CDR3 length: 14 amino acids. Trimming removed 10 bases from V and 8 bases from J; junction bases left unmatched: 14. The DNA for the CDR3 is TGTGCCACCGAGCCGGCGAGACAGGGAGACACCATATATTTT. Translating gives CATEPARQGDTIYF.

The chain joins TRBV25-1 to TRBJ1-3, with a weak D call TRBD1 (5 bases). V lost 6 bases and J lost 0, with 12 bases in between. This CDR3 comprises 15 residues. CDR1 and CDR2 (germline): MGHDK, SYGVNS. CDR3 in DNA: TGTGCCAGCAGCCTGGGGGGGAACTCTGGAAACACCATATATTTT. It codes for CASSLGGNSGNTIYF.

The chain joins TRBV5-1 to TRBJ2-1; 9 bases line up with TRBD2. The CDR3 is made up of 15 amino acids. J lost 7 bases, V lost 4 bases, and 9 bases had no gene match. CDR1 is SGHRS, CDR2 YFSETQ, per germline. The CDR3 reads CASSPRRGRENEQFF. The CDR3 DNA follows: TGCGCCAGCAGCCCCCGCCGCGGGAGGGAAAATGAGCAGTTCTTC.

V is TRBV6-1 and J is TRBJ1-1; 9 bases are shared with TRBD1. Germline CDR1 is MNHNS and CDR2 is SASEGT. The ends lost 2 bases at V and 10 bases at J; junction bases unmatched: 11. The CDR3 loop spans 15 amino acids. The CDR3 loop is CASSERGTGYRVAFF. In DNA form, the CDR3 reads TGTGCCAGCAGTGAACGAGGGACAGGGTATCGGGTAGCTTTCTTT.

This chain's CDR3 is CAWSRAGKVYEQYF. The CDR3 bases are TGTGCCTGGAGTAGGGCAGGGAAGGTATACGAGCAGTACTTC. The chain has TRBV30 and TRBJ2-7; D is perhaps TRBD1 (5 bases). CDR1 is GTSNPN and CDR2 is SVGIG in the germline V gene (reference sequence). V lost 2 bases and J lost 4, with 15 bases in between. The CDR3 consists of 14 residues.

In nucleotides, the CDR3 is TGTGCCAGCAGCTTAGCGACCGGGGCAACTAATGAAAAACTGTTTTTT. Protein sequence: CASSLATGATNEKLFF. J is TRBJ1-4 and V is TRBV7-2; D not resolved. The CDR3 covers 16 residues. V shed 0 bases and J shed 0 bases, with 8 bases lying between them. Germline loops: CDR1 SGHTA, CDR2 FQGNSA.

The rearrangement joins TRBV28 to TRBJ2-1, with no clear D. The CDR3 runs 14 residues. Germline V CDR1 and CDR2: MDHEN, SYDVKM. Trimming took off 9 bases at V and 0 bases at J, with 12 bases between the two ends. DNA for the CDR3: TGTGCCAGTACCAAGCGTTCCTCCTACAATGAGCAGTTCTTC. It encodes CASTKRSSYNEQFF.

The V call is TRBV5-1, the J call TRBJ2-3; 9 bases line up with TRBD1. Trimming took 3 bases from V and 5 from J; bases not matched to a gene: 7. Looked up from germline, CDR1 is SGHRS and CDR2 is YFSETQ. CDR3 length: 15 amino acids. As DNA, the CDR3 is TGCGCCAGCAGCTGGGGACAGGGTGGGAGAGATACGCAGTATTTT. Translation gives CASSWGQGGRDTQYF.

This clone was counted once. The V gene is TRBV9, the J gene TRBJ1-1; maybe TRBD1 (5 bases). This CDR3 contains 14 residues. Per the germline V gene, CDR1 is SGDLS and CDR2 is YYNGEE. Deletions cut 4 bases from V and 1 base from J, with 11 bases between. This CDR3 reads CASSPRRGNTEAFF. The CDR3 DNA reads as TGTGCCAGCAGCCCCCGGAGGGGGAACACTGAAGCTTTCTTT.

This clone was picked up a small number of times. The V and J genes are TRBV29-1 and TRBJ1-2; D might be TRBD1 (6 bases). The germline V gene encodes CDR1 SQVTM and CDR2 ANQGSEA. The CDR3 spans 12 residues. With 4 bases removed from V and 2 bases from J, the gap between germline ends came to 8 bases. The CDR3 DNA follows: TGCAGCGTTGTCAGGGGCAACTATGGCTACACCTTC. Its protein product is CSVVRGNYGYTF.

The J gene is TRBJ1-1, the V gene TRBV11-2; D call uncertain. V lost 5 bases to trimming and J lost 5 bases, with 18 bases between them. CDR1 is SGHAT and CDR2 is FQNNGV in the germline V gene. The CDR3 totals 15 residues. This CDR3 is CASSRPTRGGTEAFF. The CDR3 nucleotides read TGTGCCAGCAGCCGACCCACCCGTGGAGGAACTGAAGCTTTCTTT.

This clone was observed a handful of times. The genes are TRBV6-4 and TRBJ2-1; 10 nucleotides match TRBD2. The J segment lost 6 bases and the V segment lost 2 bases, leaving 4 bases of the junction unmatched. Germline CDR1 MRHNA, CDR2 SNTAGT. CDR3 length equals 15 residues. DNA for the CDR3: TGTGCCAGCAGTGACGGAGCGGGAGGGCCCAATGAGCAGTTCTTC. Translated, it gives CASSDGAGGPNEQFF.

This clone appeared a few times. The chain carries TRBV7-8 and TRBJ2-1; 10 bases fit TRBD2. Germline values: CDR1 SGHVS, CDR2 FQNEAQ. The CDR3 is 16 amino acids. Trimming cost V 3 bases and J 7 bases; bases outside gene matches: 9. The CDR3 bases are TGTGCCAGCAGCTTCGGAACTAGCGGGATGTGGAATGAGCAGTTCTTC. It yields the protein CASSFGTSGMWNEQFF. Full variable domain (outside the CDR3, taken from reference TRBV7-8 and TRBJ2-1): GAGVSQSPRYKVAKRGQDVALRCDPISGHVSLFWYQQALGQGPEFLTYFQNEAQLDKSGLPSDRFFAERPEGSVSTLKIQRTQQEDSAVYLCASSFGTSGMWNEQFFGPGTRLTVL.

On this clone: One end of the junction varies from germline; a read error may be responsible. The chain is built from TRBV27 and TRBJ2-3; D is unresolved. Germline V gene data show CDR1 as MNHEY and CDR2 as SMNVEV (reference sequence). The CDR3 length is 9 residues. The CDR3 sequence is CASRPPSDF. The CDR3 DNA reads TGTGCCAGCAGACCCCCGTCGGATTTT.